This TCR beta chain was recorded in a study of shared clonotypes between healthy human individuals. Study-wide points: Rarefaction indicated that sorted-subset sequencing remained incomplete although depth was large.

On this clone: Its matching antigen is unknown. This same CDR3 is encoded by further DNA sequences in the sample.

CD45RO-negative cells were positively selected for CCR7, leaving out terminally differentiated effector memory CD45RA+ cells. Each subset's genomic DNA was shared equally among a number of immunoSEQ plates. The table came from immunoSEQ multiplex PCR; TCRdb's copy has only in-frame clones and leaves some out. The sample records millions of clones, roughly 95% being singletons. V was cut by 0 bases and J by 7 bases, with 9 bases left in between. The CDR3 has 14 amino acids. The germline V gene encodes CDR1 MNHEY and CDR2 SVGAGI. The chain uses TRBV6-5 and TRBJ1-4; weak D call: TRBD1 (5 bases). The sequenced sample was naive CD8+ T cells sorted from blood. This TCR was sampled from a man aged 18 to 30 in good health. The CDR3 DNA sequence: TGTGCCAGCAGTTACTCGGCAGGGTTTGAAAAACTGTTTTTT. The encoded protein is CASSYSAGFEKLFF.